The present T cell receptor beta chain was sequenced within a study of blood T cell repertoires in COVID-19. Overall study: Material from acute and convalescent COVID-19 was sourced from the United States, Italy and Spain. The cDNA or gDNA used as material had been derived from T cells, B-cell-depleted T cells, or PBMCs.

Enrollees, roughly 18 to 90 years old, lived in 20 to 25 US areas. Trimming cost V 5 bases and J 5 bases, with 9 bases left between them. From germline, CDR1 is SNHLY and CDR2 FYNNEI. The CDR3 has 12 residues. Study processing details: For nucleated cells, counts were estimated from reference gene primer amplification. The repertoire was sequenced with immunoSEQ multiplex PCR; TCRdb's copy has only in-frame clones and lacks some. D and trimming come from the DNA, and the V and J calls and clone size come from that table. Here the sample spans a few hundred thousand clones, about 91% being singletons. This chain connects TRBV2 to TRBJ1-2; D gene unclear. Sequenced material: PBMCs or T cells enriched from blood (not recorded which). The sequence derives from a woman between 40 and 50 years old with acute COVID-19. CDR3 in DNA: TGTGCCAGCAGTTCGGGTGAATATGGCTACACCTTC. Its translation: CASSSGEYGYTF.